The 25 T cell receptor beta chains reported below all come from one sample, sequenced in a study of shared T cell receptors in the human thymus. The table came from immunoSEQ multiplex PCR; TCRdb's copy has only in-frame clones and leaves some out. The sample contains 500,000 to 550,000 clones, approximately 80% of which appear only once. The sample also formed part of further work on human thymus T cells.

The sample consisted of thymocytes. These receptor sequences come from a boy less than two years old with a congenital heart defect.

V gene TRBV28 combines with J gene TRBJ2-2, with TRBD2 matching 12 bases. The CDR3 extends over 17 amino acids. CDR1 is MDHEN and CDR2 is SYDVKM in the germline V gene. The V and J ends lost 5 bases and 2 bases, in that order; junction bases with no gene match: 6. Written as DNA, the CDR3 is TGTGCCAGCAGTGCGACTAGCGGGAGAAGCAACACCGGGGAGCTGTTTTTT. Amino acid sequence: CASSATSGRSNTGELFF.

The chain recombines TRBV4-3 with TRBJ1-2, with D possibly being TRBD1 (5 bases). Germline-derived CDR1 and CDR2 are LGHNA and YSLEER. The CDR3 spans 20 residues. V lost 6 bases and J lost 0, with 29 bases in between. CDR3 region: CASRFERGARSWHSNYGYTF. In DNA, the CDR3 is TGCGCCAGCAGGTTCGAGCGGGGCGCGAGAAGCTGGCATTCTAACTATGGCTACACCTTC.

The chain links TRBV7-8 to TRBJ1-5, with D possibly matching TRBD1 (5 bases). V lost 2 bases and J lost 1, with 18 bases in between. The CDR3 has 18 residues. Germline V CDR1 and CDR2: SGHVS, FQNEAQ. In nucleotides, the CDR3 is TGTGCCAGCAGCTTAAAGCCCACGGGGGGGGGAAGCAATCAGCCCCAGCATTTT. Amino acid sequence: CASSLKPTGGGSNQPQHF.

The chain recombines TRBV15 with TRBJ1-1; TRBD1 might be the D (6 bases). CDR3 size: 16 residues. From germline, CDR1 is LNHNV and CDR2 YYDKDF (reference sequence). The V end was cut by 0 bases, the J end by 5 bases, with 16 bases between. This CDR3 reads CATSRESTRGKTEAFF. The CDR3 bases are TGTGCCACCAGCAGAGAGTCAACCAGGGGCAAGACTGAAGCTTTCTTT.

V is TRBV27 and J is TRBJ1-5; 9 positions match TRBD1. Germline V CDR1 and CDR2: MNHEY, SMNVEV (reference sequence). The CDR3 runs to 15 residues. V dropped 6 bases and J dropped 5; count of bases not matched to a gene: 8. CDR3 sequence reads: CASRSGTGRDQPQHF. For the CDR3, the DNA is TGTGCCAGCAGAAGCGGGACAGGGAGGGATCAGCCCCAGCATTTT.

The chain uses TRBV21-1 and TRBJ2-7; TRBD2 is the table's D call and was not checked against the DNA. TRBV21-1 is marked as a pseudogene. The CDR3 loop spans 13 amino acids. In nucleotides, the CDR3 is TGTGCCAGCAGCAACGGGGGGCGCGGCGAGCAGTACTTC. Its protein product is CASSNGGRGEQYF.

V is TRBV7-2 and J is TRBJ2-5; 7 positions agree with TRBD2. The CDR3 is 15 amino acids. J gave up 5 bases and V 0 bases, and 6 bases lay outside the gene matches. Germline lookup yields CDR1 SGHTA and CDR2 FQGNSA. CDR3: CASSLARGMRETQYF. CDR3 coding DNA: TGTGCCAGCAGCTTAGCGCGGGGGATGAGGGAGACCCAGTACTTC.

This chain links TRBV30 with TRBJ2-5; D possibly corresponds to TRBD2 (5 bases). The CDR3 is made up of 15 amino acids. The V gene lost 5 bases and the J gene lost 3 bases, with 19 bases spanning the gap. CDR1 is GTSNPN and CDR2 is SVGIG in the germline V gene (reference sequence). The CDR3 here is CAWGLSPGREETQYF. Written as DNA, the CDR3 is TGTGCCTGGGGGCTCTCTCCCGGGCGGGAAGAGACCCAGTACTTC.

CDR3 in amino acids: CASSLDLTGTTPKLFF. The CDR3 DNA sequence: TGTGCCAGCAGCTTAGACCTGACAGGTACTACTCCAAAACTGTTTTTT. The chain joins TRBV11-2 to TRBJ1-4, with TRBD1 as a possible D gene (6 bases). Germline V CDR1 and CDR2: SGHAT, FQNNGV. V lost 0 bases and J lost 10, with 18 bases in between. The CDR3 has 16 amino acids.

The V gene is TRBV4-3, the J gene TRBJ1-1; a weak D match, TRBD1 (5 bases). The ends were cut back, 0 bases at V and 3 bases at J, with 17 bases in the middle. CDR1 and CDR2 from the germline V gene are LGHNA and YSLEER. The CDR3 contains 17 residues. The CDR3 is CASSQDQEKGNDTEAFF. CDR3 coding DNA: TGCGCCAGCAGCCAAGATCAGGAAAAGGGGAACGACACTGAAGCTTTCTTT.

This clone was counted a single time. This chain joins TRBV7-2 and TRBJ2-1, with a tentative D call TRBD2 (6 bases). The V end was cut by 2 bases, the J end by 2 bases, with 10 bases between. Germline CDR1 reads SGHTA; CDR2 reads FQGNSA. The CDR3 is made up of 15 amino acids. CDR3 protein: CASSLKEGPYNEQFF. CDR3 nucleotide sequence: TGTGCCAGCAGCTTAAAGGAGGGCCCCTACAATGAGCAGTTCTTC.

The rearrangement links TRBV28 to TRBJ2-3, with a weak D call TRBD2 (9 bases). The length of the CDR3 is 18 residues. CDR1 is MDHEN, CDR2 SYDVKM, per germline. Trimming pared 3 bases from V and 6 bases from J, leaving 25 bases between. CDR3 sequence (DNA): TGTGCCAGCAGTTTGGGACAGGCAGGGCGGGAGGGCCCCGATACGCAGTATTTT. It yields the protein CASSLGQAGREGPDTQYF.

J is TRBJ2-6 and V is TRBV27; 13 bases are a match to TRBD2. With V trimmed by 6 bases and J by 2 bases, 13 bases remained unmatched. Germline CDR1 and CDR2: MNHEY and SMNVEV (reference sequence). CDR3 length: 20 residues. The CDR3 DNA follows: TGTGCCAGCAGGCCCTCCTCCGGACTAGCGGGAGAAACTGGGGCCAACGTCCTGACTTTC. Residues: CASRPSSGLAGETGANVLTF.

The chain recombines TRBV28 with TRBJ2-1; 8 bases agree with TRBD2. The length of the CDR3 is 17 residues. The germline V gene has CDR1 MDHEN and CDR2 SYDVKM. J lost 0 bases, V lost 6 bases, and 10 bases had no gene match. The DNA for the CDR3 is TGTGCCAGCAGACTCGAGCTAGCGGGTTCCTCCTACAATGAGCAGTTCTTC. Amino acid sequence: CASRLELAGSSYNEQFF.

This chain connects TRBV7-9 to TRBJ2-7, with 12 bases fitting TRBD2. The CDR3 contains 17 residues. From germline, CDR1 is SEHNR and CDR2 FQNEAQ (reference sequence). J gave up 4 bases and V 0 bases, and 7 bases lay outside the gene matches. CDR3 in DNA: TGTGCCAGCAGCTTAGCCCTGACTAGCGGGAGTCAGTACGAGCAGTACTTC. Residues: CASSLALTSGSQYEQYF.

The chain is built from TRBV7-9 and TRBJ2-7; TRBD1 is a possible D gene (5 bases). The V gene lost 6 bases and the J gene lost 5 bases, with 14 bases spanning the gap. Germline V gene lookup returns CDR1 SEHNR and CDR2 FQNEAQ (reference sequence). This CDR3 is 13 amino acids long. CDR3 nucleotide sequence: TGTGCCAGCAGTCCTTCGTGGGGCCACGAGCAGTACTTC. This gives the protein CASSPSWGHEQYF.

V is TRBV19 and J is TRBJ1-1; TRBD1 might be the D (5 bases). V was pared by 6 bases and J by 6 bases, with 14 bases between. The CDR3 is made up of 13 amino acids. CDR1 LNHDA and CDR2 SQIVND come from the germline V gene (reference sequence). The CDR3 bases are TGTGCCAGTAGCCTCGGAGGGGACGCTGAAGCTTTCTTT. Its protein is CASSLGGDAEAFF.

The chain employs TRBV27 and TRBJ1-3, with 8 bases matching TRBD1. The V and J ends lost 4 bases and 0 bases, in that order; junction bases with no gene match: 11. This CDR3 has 18 amino acids. Germline V gene lookup returns CDR1 MNHEY and CDR2 SMNVEV (reference sequence). This CDR3 reads CASSSRPDRAFSGNTIYF. The CDR3, as DNA: TGTGCCAGCAGTTCGAGACCGGACAGGGCCTTCTCTGGAAACACCATATATTTT.

The chain recombines TRBV10-2 with TRBJ2-1; 7 nucleotides match TRBD2. Germline V gives CDR1 WSHSY, CDR2 SAAADI. J gave up 11 bases and V 2 bases, and 12 bases lay outside the gene matches. This CDR3 is 15 amino acids long. The CDR3 nucleotides are TGCGCCAGCAGTGAGAATGGCAGCGGGGATTTTAAGCAGTTCTTC. This translates into CASSENGSGDFKQFF.

The rearrangement uses TRBV25-1 and TRBJ1-2, with D possibly matching TRBD1 (6 bases). The V end lost 2 bases, the J end lost 4 bases, and 14 bases lay between the germline ends. CDR3 size: 15 residues. Germline V lookup: CDR1 MGHDK, CDR2 SYGVNS. CDR3 residues: CASSEGTGLGYGYTF. CDR3 coding DNA: TGTGCCAGCAGTGAAGGAACAGGGTTAGGCTATGGCTACACCTTC.

The chain employs TRBV28 and TRBJ1-1; 11 nucleotides agree with TRBD1. CDR3 length equals 17 residues. V shed 5 bases, J shed 2 bases, and the junction held 10 bases outside the gene matches. The germline gives CDR1 MDHEN, CDR2 SYDVKM. For the CDR3, the DNA is TGTGCCAGCAGTCCCGGGACAGGGGGGGTCGGTAACACTGAAGCTTTCTTT. Its translation: CASSPGTGGVGNTEAFF.

The V and J genes are TRBV7-2 and TRBJ2-1; 10 bases fit TRBD2. The CDR3 has 18 residues. Unmatched junction bases numbered 10, after V lost 3 bases and J lost 2 bases. Germline CDR1 SGHTA, CDR2 FQGNSA. The chain's CDR3 is CASSFRASGSLAYNEQFF. In DNA form, the CDR3 reads TGTGCCAGCAGCTTCAGGGCTAGCGGGAGCCTCGCCTACAATGAGCAGTTCTTC.

The gene calls are TRBV7-8 and TRBJ2-3; D call uncertain. V was cut by 1 base and J by 3 bases, with 8 bases left in between. Germline V gene data show CDR1 as SGHVS and CDR2 as FQNEAQ. The CDR3 is 14 residues long. The CDR3 region is CASSLVPETDTQYF. CDR3 in DNA: TGTGCCAGCAGCTTAGTGCCGGAGACAGATACGCAGTATTTT.

CDR3 protein: CATSRVFKDDSLSTGANVLTF. DNA of the CDR3: TGTGCCACCAGCAGAGTCTTTAAGGATGACAGCCTAAGCACTGGGGCCAACGTCCTGACTTTC. V usage is TRBV15 and J usage is TRBJ2-6; tentative D call: TRBD1 (5 bases). From germline, CDR1 is LNHNV and CDR2 YYDKDF (reference sequence). CDR3 length equals 21 residues. V was trimmed by 1 base and J by 2 bases, leaving 24 bases between them.

The J gene is TRBJ2-7, the V gene TRBV27, with 13 bases fitting TRBD2. Unmatched junction bases numbered 7, after V lost 5 bases and J lost 6 bases. CDR3 size: 15 residues. Germline assignment: CDR1 MNHEY and CDR2 SMNVEV (reference sequence). The CDR3 loop reads CASSPRTSGSLEQYF. In DNA, the CDR3 is TGTGCCAGCAGTCCCCGGACTAGCGGGAGTCTCGAGCAGTACTTC.